A selection of T cell receptor beta chains follows, all from one sample in a study of cytomegalovirus exposure and HLA in healthy donors. The assay was immunoSEQ multiplex PCR, and TCRdb's table has in-frame clones only and misses some. This repertoire includes approximately 58,000 clones. Sequenced sample: PBMCs. All receptors come from a man aged 25-40 years in good health and CMV-seropositive. Both conserved end residues are part of each CDR3. Fields, in order: D gene, V gene, J gene, CDR3 protein, CDR3 DNA. The D gene is left open where the match is weak.

D: NA; V: TRBV4-1; J: TRBJ1-2; CDR3: CASSLGVNANYGYTF; DNA: TGCGCCAGCAGCCTCGGGGTAAACGCTAACTATGGCTACACCTTC
D: TRBD1; V: TRBV30; J: TRBJ1-1; CDR3: CAWSPGTGLNTEAFF; DNA: TGTGCCTGGAGTCCAGGGACAGGGCTTAACACTGAAGCTTTCTTT
D: TRBD2; V: TRBV10-2; J: TRBJ2-7; CDR3: CASSESYLAGGLYEQYF; DNA: TGCGCCAGCAGTGAGTCGTATCTAGCGGGGGGGCTCTACGAGCAGTACTTC
D: TRBD2; V: TRBV2; J: TRBJ2-2; CDR3: CASTRDYGTGELFF; DNA: TGTGCCAGCACGAGGGACTATGGCACCGGGGAGCTGTTTTTT
D: NA; V: TRBV7-9; J: TRBJ1-2; CDR3: CASSYREGSGNYGYTF; DNA: TGTGCCAGCAGTTACAGGGAAGGCTCTGGGAACTATGGCTACACCTTC
D: NA; V: TRBV7-6; J: TRBJ2-1; CDR3: CASRRKVDDRYNEQFF; DNA: TGTGCCAGCAGGCGAAAGGTCGATGACAGGTACAATGAGCAGTTCTTC
D: TRBD1; V: TRBV9; J: TRBJ1-1; CDR3: CASSPGDRHMNTEAFF; DNA: TGTGCCAGCAGCCCAGGGGACAGACACATGAACACTGAAGCTTTCTTT
D: TRBD1; V: TRBV6-5; J: TRBJ1-2; CDR3: CASSYSQGAGYGYTF; DNA: TGTGCCAGCAGTTACTCACAGGGGGCTGGCTATGGCTACACCTTC
D: NA; V: TRBV10-2; J: TRBJ2-3; CDR3: CASCPVGWTDTQYF; DNA: TGCGCCAGCTGCCCCGTGGGCTGGACAGATACGCAGTATTTT
D: TRBD2; V: TRBV30; J: TRBJ2-5; CDR3: CAWSVIAGEETQYF; DNA: TGTGCCTGGAGTGTGATAGCGGGAGAAGAGACCCAGTACTTC
D: NA; V: TRBV9; J: TRBJ2-6; CDR3: CASSVVGQGFSGANVLTF; DNA: TGTGCCAGCAGCGTAGTGGGACAAGGGTTCTCTGGGGCCAACGTCCTGACTTTC
D: TRBD2; V: TRBV6-5; J: TRBJ2-7; CDR3: CASTSGGLGSYEQYF; DNA: TGTGCCAGCACCTCCGGGGGGTTGGGGTCCTACGAGCAGTACTTC
D: NA; V: TRBV20-1; J: TRBJ1-2; CDR3: CSALDSYGYTF; DNA: TGCAGTGCTCTAGACAGCTATGGCTACACCTTC
D: NA; V: TRBV11-2; J: TRBJ1-1; CDR3: CASSLDSISEAFF; DNA: TGTGCCAGCAGCTTAGACTCCATCAGTGAAGCTTTCTTT
D: NA; V: TRBV4-2; J: TRBJ2-3; CDR3: CASSQDGTSATDTQYF; DNA: TGTGCCAGCAGCCAAGATGGTACAAGCGCCACAGATACGCAGTATTTT
D: NA; V: TRBV9; J: TRBJ2-7; CDR3: CASSASNIDYEQYF; DNA: TGTGCCAGCAGCGCCTCAAACATTGACTACGAGCAGTACTTC
D: TRBD2; V: TRBV7-9; J: TRBJ2-7; CDR3: CASSLGLAGGGEQYF; DNA: TGTGCCAGCAGCTTAGGACTAGCGGGGGGCGGCGAGCAGTACTTC
D: NA; V: TRBV30; J: TRBJ2-7; CDR3: CAWSLEPGREQSF; DNA: TGTGCCTGGAGTTTAGAGCCTGGGCGCGAGCAGTCCTTC
D: TRBD2; V: TRBV25-1; J: TRBJ2-3; CDR3: CASSAAGGTDTQYF; DNA: TGTGCCAGCAGTGCAGCGGGGGGCACAGATACGCAGTATTTT
D: NA; V: TRBV5-3; J: TRBJ2-6; CDR3: CARIRGPAGANVLTF; DNA: TGTGCCAGAATCAGGGGCCCCGCTGGGGCCAACGTCCTGACTTTC
D: NA; V: TRBV2; J: TRBJ1-3; CDR3: CASREGGSGNTIYF; DNA: TGTGCCAGCAGGGAGGGAGGGTCTGGAAACACCATATATTTT
D: NA; V: TRBV14; J: TRBJ1-5; CDR3: CASSLRQGLAQHF; DNA: TGTGCCAGCAGCCTTCGTCAGGGGTTGGCCCAGCATTTT
D: NA; V: TRBV5-1; J: TRBJ1-1; CDR3: CASSGEGNTEAFF; DNA: TGCGCCAGCAGCGGAGAGGGGAACACTGAAGCTTTCTTT
D: NA; V: TRBV4-2; J: TRBJ2-7; CDR3: CASSQGNTGSYEQYF; DNA: TGTGCCAGCAGCCAAGGTAATACGGGCTCCTACGAGCAGTACTTC
D: NA; V: TRBV9; J: TRBJ2-1; CDR3: CASSVEAVINNEQFF; DNA: TGTGCCAGCAGCGTAGAGGCGGTTATTAACAATGAGCAGTTCTTC
D: NA; V: TRBV6-5; J: TRBJ1-2; CDR3: CASSPHDDLGYTF; DNA: TGTGCCAGCAGCCCACATGATGATCTGGGCTACACCTTC
D: NA; V: TRBV15; J: TRBJ2-7; CDR3: CATSPRLEGIPGWEQYF; DNA: TGTGCCACCAGCCCGCGACTAGAGGGGATCCCAGGGTGGGAGCAGTACTTC
D: NA; V: TRBV30; J: TRBJ1-2; CDR3: CAWSRQVNYGYTF; DNA: TGTGCCTGGAGTCGACAGGTTAACTATGGCTACACCTTC
D: TRBD1; V: TRBV6-4; J: TRBJ1-4; CDR3: CASSEQGNGGEKLFF; DNA: TGTGCCAGCAGTGAACAGGGGAACGGTGGTGAAAAACTGTTTTTT
D: NA; V: TRBV30; J: TRBJ1-1; CDR3: CAWKQDYTEAFF; DNA: TGTGCCTGGAAGCAGGACTACACTGAAGCTTTCTTT
D: TRBD2; V: TRBV5-4; J: TRBJ2-1; CDR3: CASGTQTGGRNEQFF; DNA: TGTGCCAGCGGCACCCAAACGGGAGGGCGGAATGAGCAGTTCTTC
D: TRBD1; V: TRBV30; J: TRBJ1-5; CDR3: CAWSKPQGSNQPQHF; DNA: TGTGCCTGGAGCAAACCACAGGGGAGCAATCAGCCCCAGCATTTT
D: NA; V: TRBV30; J: TRBJ2-7; CDR3: CAWSVGGGGTYEQYF; DNA: TGTGCCTGGAGTGTAGGCGGGGGCGGAACCTACGAGCAGTACTTC
D: NA; V: TRBV7-2; J: TRBJ1-1; CDR3: CASSLRTRGGTEAFF; DNA: TGTGCCAGCAGCTTAAGGACTAGGGGTGGCACTGAAGCTTTCTTT
D: TRBD1; V: TRBV14; J: TRBJ2-5; CDR3: CASSPYGQGETQYF; DNA: TGTGCCAGCAGCCCCTACGGACAGGGAGAGACCCAGTACTTC
D: NA; V: TRBV19; J: TRBJ2-7; CDR3: CASSIDHHGGKQYF; DNA: TGTGCCAGTAGTATAGATCATCACGGCGGCAAGCAGTACTTC
D: TRBD2; V: TRBV5-4; J: TRBJ2-3; CDR3: CASSWRGGTDTQYF; DNA: TGTGCCAGCAGCTGGCGGGGGGGCACAGATACGCAGTATTTT
D: TRBD1; V: TRBV15; J: TRBJ2-7; CDR3: CATSREVGGAGQYF; DNA: TGTGCCACCAGCAGAGAAGTAGGGGGCGCGGGGCAGTACTTC
D: NA; V: TRBV7-2; J: TRBJ1-5; CDR3: CASSWTDQPQHF; DNA: TGTGCCAGCAGCTGGACAGATCAGCCCCAGCATTTT
D: NA; V: TRBV4-1; J: TRBJ2-7; CDR3: CASSQDPRAGYEQYF; DNA: TGCGCCAGCAGCCAAGATCCGAGGGCGGGGTACGAGCAGTACTTC
D: NA; V: TRBV6-5; J: TRBJ2-5; CDR3: CASSHQESETQYF; DNA: TGTGCCAGCAGCCACCAAGAGAGTGAGACCCAGTACTTC
D: TRBD1; V: TRBV15; J: TRBJ2-7; CDR3: CATSRAGDRGLYEQYF; DNA: TGTGCCACCAGCAGAGCAGGGGACAGGGGGCTGTACGAGCAGTACTTC
D: TRBD1; V: TRBV5-1; J: TRBJ1-2; CDR3: CASSMGQGNYGYTF; DNA: TGCGCCAGCAGCATGGGACAGGGGAACTATGGCTACACCTTC
D: TRBD1; V: TRBV29-1; J: TRBJ2-7; CDR3: CSVARRTGGRRPYEQYF; DNA: TGCAGCGTTGCCCGTAGGACAGGGGGCCGAAGACCCTACGAGCAGTACTTC
D: NA; V: TRBV6-5; J: TRBJ2-1; CDR3: CASSPQGSSYNEQFF; DNA: TGTGCCAGCAGTCCACAGGGAAGCTCCTACAATGAGCAGTTCTTC
D: NA; V: TRBV6-4; J: TRBJ2-5; CDR3: CASSFLPGETQYF; DNA: TGTGCCAGCAGTTTTCTACCAGGCGAGACCCAGTACTTC
D: NA; V: TRBV5-4; J: TRBJ1-1; CDR3: CASSLDPAGQMNTEAFF; DNA: TGTGCCAGCAGCTTGGATCCCGCAGGACAGATGAACACTGAAGCTTTCTTT
D: TRBD1; V: TRBV29-1; J: TRBJ2-7; CDR3: CSATGQGPLVEQYF; DNA: TGCAGCGCAACGGGACAGGGGCCCTTAGTGGAGCAGTACTTC
D: TRBD1; V: TRBV6-5; J: TRBJ2-7; CDR3: CASRDRDRGSYEQYF; DNA: TGTGCCAGCAGGGACCGGGACAGGGGTTCTTACGAGCAGTACTTC
D: NA; V: TRBV4-1; J: TRBJ1-5; CDR3: CASSQDDRYYNQPQHF; DNA: TGCGCCAGCAGCCAAGACGACAGGTACTACAATCAGCCCCAGCATTTT
D: NA; V: TRBV7-2; J: TRBJ2-1; CDR3: CASSSAWARGGSDNEQFF; DNA: TGTGCCAGCAGCTCCGCCTGGGCGCGCGGGGGCTCCGACAATGAGCAGTTCTTC
D: NA; V: TRBV5-1; J: TRBJ2-7; CDR3: CASSLGSSYEQYF; DNA: TGCGCCAGCAGCTTGGGCAGCTCCTACGAGCAGTACTTC
D: TRBD1; V: TRBV4-1; J: TRBJ1-4; CDR3: CASSRTGTVVEKLFF; DNA: TGCGCCAGCAGCCGCACCGGGACAGTCGTTGAAAAACTGTTTTTT
D: TRBD1; V: TRBV18; J: TRBJ1-4; CDR3: CASSPAGTGSEKLFF; DNA: TGTGCCAGCTCACCAGCCGGGACAGGGAGTGAAAAACTGTTTTTT
D: NA; V: TRBV6-1; J: TRBJ2-7; CDR3: CASSEILQASYEQYF; DNA: TGTGCCAGCAGTGAAATTTTACAGGCATCCTACGAGCAGTACTTC
D: NA; V: TRBV9; J: TRBJ1-1; CDR3: CASSAGVNTEAFF; DNA: TGTGCCAGCAGCGCAGGGGTGAACACTGAAGCTTTCTTT